Following are 17 T cell receptor beta chains from one sample sequenced in a study of long-term antiretroviral therapy in people with HIV. An immunoSEQ assay, version v3.0, was performed at survey level. Generated by immunoSEQ multiplex PCR, the TCRdb table keeps only in-frame clones and is missing some. The table lists around 33,000 clones, approximately 83% of them singletons, with over 6.5% in the top ten. The material was unsorted PBMCs, obtained 0.4 years before starting antiretroviral therapy. These receptor sequences come from a man aged 18 to 30 with HIV.

This chain uses TRBV11-2 with TRBJ2-1; 9 bases match TRBD2. CDR1 SGHAT and CDR2 FQNNGV come from the germline V gene. The CDR3 is 17 amino acids. Germline trimming cut 5 bases from V and 0 bases from J; bases unmatched to any gene: 8. CDR3 residues: CASSPRARGGSYNEQFF. The CDR3 DNA follows: TGTGCCAGCAGCCCGCGGGCGCGGGGGGGCTCCTACAATGAGCAGTTCTTC.

CDR3 in amino acids: CASSFGQQAGANVLTF. Here the CDR3 DNA reads TGTGCCAGCAGCTTCGGACAGCAAGCTGGGGCCAACGTCCTGACTTTC. V and J are TRBV4-2 and TRBJ2-6; D might be TRBD1 (6 bases). V lost 5 bases, J lost 2 bases, and 13 bases lay in between. The V gene's germline CDR1 is LGHNA and CDR2 YNFKEQ. The length of the CDR3 is 16 residues.

The genes are TRBV5-8 and TRBJ2-1; TRBD2 aligns across 8 bases. The germline gives CDR1 SGHTS, CDR2 YDEGEE. Trimming took 3 bases from V and 7 from J; bases not matched to a gene: 9. The CDR3 totals 15 residues. The CDR3 region is CASSSGLAVSNEQFF. The CDR3 nucleotides are TGTGCCAGCAGCTCCGGACTAGCAGTCAGTAATGAGCAGTTCTTC.

V is TRBV6-6 and J is TRBJ2-1, with D perhaps matching TRBD1 (6 bases). There are 16 residues in the CDR3. V lost 7 bases, J lost 6 bases, and 22 bases lay in between. Germline CDR1 reads MNHNY; CDR2 reads SVGAGI (reference sequence). Here the CDR3 reads CASTLNAGVQGNEQFF. CDR3 DNA: TGTGCCAGCACCCTTAATGCAGGGGTGCAGGGCAATGAGCAGTTCTTC.

This chain connects TRBV28 to TRBJ1-5; D is perhaps TRBD1 (6 bases). Germline V lookup: CDR1 MDHEN, CDR2 SYDVKM. The germline V and J ends were trimmed by 3 bases and 6 bases, with 21 bases remaining between them. CDR3 length: 17 residues. CDR3: CASSLSDASGVSQPQHF. For the CDR3, the DNA is TGTGCCAGCAGTTTGTCGGATGCGTCAGGGGTCAGTCAGCCCCAGCATTTT. The full variable domain, in which reference TRBV28 and TRBJ1-5 provide the parts outside the CDR3, is DVKVTQSSRYLVKRTGEKVFLECVQDMDHENMFWYRQDPGLGLRLIYFSYDVKMKEKGDIPEGYSVSREKKERFSLILESASTNQTSMYLCASSLSDASGVSQPQHFGDGTRLSIL.

The rearrangement joins TRBV6-5 to TRBJ2-1; 8 positions match TRBD2. J gave up 5 bases and V 9 bases, and 9 bases lay outside the gene matches. Germline V lookup: CDR1 MNHEY, CDR2 SVGAGI. The CDR3 sequence is 14 residues long. CDR3 in amino acids: CASTRGGLHNEQFF. The CDR3 DNA reads as TGTGCCAGTACTCGGGGGGGTTTACACAATGAGCAGTTCTTC.

The chain couples TRBV7-9 to TRBJ2-5, with TRBD1 matching over 7 bases. Germline assignment: CDR1 SEHNR and CDR2 FQNEAQ (reference sequence). V was clipped by 5 bases and J by 4 bases; unmatched bases: 10. This CDR3 is 15 amino acids long. CDR3: CASSPKGAGRETQYF. The CDR3 DNA reads as TGTGCCAGCAGCCCCAAGGGGGCGGGTAGAGAGACCCAGTACTTC.

This clone was observed once. The chain is built from TRBV6-5 and TRBJ2-5; a weak D match, TRBD1 (5 bases). In germline, CDR1 is MNHEY, CDR2 SVGAGI. The V gene lost 1 base and the J gene lost 1 base, with 13 bases spanning the gap. The CDR3 extends over 16 amino acids. CDR3 sequence reads: CASSYLGQGIQETQYF. CDR3 sequence (DNA): TGTGCCAGCAGTTACTTGGGCCAGGGCATCCAAGAGACCCAGTACTTC.

This chain links TRBV6-5 with TRBJ1-2; 11 bases align to TRBD1. The CDR3 runs to 16 residues. V shed 0 bases and J 1 base; nucleotides not matched to a gene: 1. Per germline, CDR1 MNHEY and CDR2 SVGAGI. The CDR3 loop is CASSYSGQGVNYGYTF. CDR3 sequence (DNA): TGTGCCAGCAGTTACTCGGGACAGGGGGTTAACTATGGCTACACCTTC.

The rearrangement joins TRBV6-6 to TRBJ1-6, with D unclear. The germline V gene has CDR1 MNHNY and CDR2 SVGAGI (reference sequence). The length of the CDR3 is 14 residues. Trimming pared 1 base from V and 10 bases from J, leaving 11 bases between. The CDR3 region is CASSYLAGGSPLHF. DNA for the CDR3: TGTGCCAGCAGTTACTTGGCCGGTGGGTCACCCCTCCACTTT.

The chain recombines TRBV30 with TRBJ2-3, with D perhaps matching TRBD2 (7 bases). CDR1 is GTSNPN, CDR2 SVGIG, per germline (reference sequence). The CDR3 is 16 amino acids. CDR3 nucleotides: TGTGCGAGGGGGGGGAGCTTCTCGGTGAGCACAGATACGCAGTATTTT. This translates into CARGGSFSVSTDTQYF. Full variable domain (rest looked up from reference TRBV30 and TRBJ2-3): SQTIHQWPATLVQPVGSPLSLECTVEGTSNPNLYWYRQAAGRGLQLLFYSVGIGQISSEVPQNLSASRPQDRQFILSSKKLLLSDSGFYLCARGGSFSVSTDTQYFGPGTRLTVL.

This sequence joins TRBV19 and TRBJ2-2; D not certain. Trimming removed 3 bases from V and 4 bases from J, with 9 bases in between. Germline CDR1 LNHDA, CDR2 SQIVND (reference sequence). The CDR3 contains 14 residues. The CDR3 DNA reads TGTGCCAGTAGTATTAGCCGCGGCACCGGGGAGCTGTTTTTT. Its protein is CASSISRGTGELFF.

The chain's CDR3 is CASSLGQGAYGYTF. The CDR3 nucleotides are TGTGCCAGCAGCTTAGGACAGGGGGCCTATGGCTACACCTTC. The V gene is TRBV13, the J gene TRBJ1-2; TRBD1 agrees at 9 bases. The CDR3 has 14 amino acids. Trimming took 0 bases from V and 4 from J; bases not matched to a gene: 0. CDR1 is PRHDT, CDR2 FYEKMQ, per germline (reference sequence).

The chain couples TRBV29-1 to TRBJ2-7, with 10 positions matching TRBD2. The CDR3 consists of 15 residues. V lost 7 bases to trimming and J lost 5 bases; unmatched junction nucleotides: 14. The germline V gene encodes CDR1 SQVTM and CDR2 ANQGSEA. CDR3 nucleotides: TGCAGCGCCTCTACCCGGACTAGCGGAAGGCACGAGCAGTACTTC. It encodes CSASTRTSGRHEQYF.

This sequence joins TRBV18 and TRBJ1-1; D not certain. V was pared by 6 bases and J by 0 bases, with 8 bases between. The CDR3 is 13 residues long. The V gene's germline CDR1 is KGHSH and CDR2 LQKENI. Here the CDR3 DNA reads TGTGCCAGCTCTCATGGTTTGAACACTGAAGCTTTCTTT. Translating gives CASSHGLNTEAFF.

V and J are TRBV29-1 and TRBJ2-1; weak D call: TRBD2 (6 bases). Trimming pared 0 bases from V and 7 bases from J, leaving 16 bases between. The CDR3 totals 15 residues. The germline V gene has CDR1 SQVTM and CDR2 ANQGSEA. The CDR3 protein is CSVEDWKAAGNEQFF. Written as DNA, the CDR3 is TGCAGCGTTGAAGATTGGAAGGCCGCGGGGAATGAGCAGTTCTTC.

The V call is TRBV9, the J call TRBJ1-5; 8 bases are shared with TRBD1. The germline V gene encodes CDR1 SGDLS and CDR2 YYNGEE. This CDR3 is 14 amino acids long. The V gene end was trimmed by 3 bases and the J gene end by 4 bases; junction bases not matched to a gene: 3. The CDR3 DNA reads as TGTGCCAGCAGCGGGGGGACAGGTAATCAGCCCCAGCATTTT. Translating gives CASSGGTGNQPQHF. Together with reference TRBV9 and TRBJ1-5, the CDR3 gives the full variable domain: DSGVTQTPKHLITATGQRVTLRCSPRSGDLSVYWYQQSLDQGLQFLIQYYNGEERAKGNILERFSAQQFPDLHSELNLSSLELGDSALYFCASSGGTGNQPQHFGDGTRLSIL.